This TCR beta chain was found in a study of radiation and T cells in renal cell carcinoma. General study results and limits: Pretreatment tumor biopsies were lacking, so baseline clonotypes are unknown.

Clones were sequenced by immunoSEQ multiplex PCR, and TCRdb holds only the in-frame ones, with some missing. The sample has over 90,000 clones, roughly 84% seen once. With respect to this clone: The antigen is not known.

Time point here: blood 4 weeks post-SBRT, at nephrectomy. Treatment defined: 15 Gy SBRT to primary tumor, nephrectomy 4 weeks later. The patient's renal cell carcinoma had clear cell pathology. CDR1 is SGHVS, CDR2 FQNEAQ, per germline. After removal of 4 bases from V and 6 bases from J, the junction contained 10 bases not matched to a gene. The CDR3 is 17 residues long. This sample comprised blood, obtained from a patient whose treatment included radiotherapy and nephrectomy. The chain has TRBV7-8 and TRBJ2-1; 12 bases are a match to TRBD2. This clonotype was sampled from a man in his sixties with renal cell carcinoma. CDR3 residues: CASSSRHLTSGSNEQFF. As DNA, the CDR3 is TGTGCCAGCAGCTCGCGACATTTGACTAGCGGGAGCAATGAGCAGTTCTTC. The variable domain in full, completed from reference TRBV7-8 and TRBJ2-1, reads GAGVSQSPRYKVAKRGQDVALRCDPISGHVSLFWYQQALGQGPEFLTYFQNEAQLDKSGLPSDRFFAERPEGSVSTLKIQRTQQEDSAVYLCASSSRHLTSGSNEQFFGPGTRLTVL.